This T cell receptor beta chain derives from a study of T cells in Graves' hyperthyroidism and ophthalmopathy. TCR beta CDR3 regions were amplified from RNA transcripts. First-round RT-PCR with HTBI primers amplified the TCR CDR3 region. TCRdb passed the multiplex PCR reads through MiXCR, listing each CDR3 protein once. Of around 580,000 distinct CDR3 sequences in the sample, 40% to 55% were seen once. A patient was excluded if there was uncontrolled infection, other autoimmune disease, pregnancy or lactation. Study outcomes and limitations: Progression to ophthalmopathy was predicted a median of approximately seven months early.

This clonotype was observed many times. Its antigen is unidentified. The source material was peripheral blood or thyroid tissue (not recorded which). The clonotype comes from a young woman with Graves' hyperthyroidism.

The CDR3 DNA reads as TGCGCCAGCAGCCTCCGCCCGAACACTGAAGCTTTCTTT. This translates into CASSLRPNTEAFF. This chain links TRBV4-3 with TRBJ1-1, with D uncertain. CDR1 LGHNA and CDR2 YSLEER come from the germline V gene. Trimming took off 4 bases at V and 1 base at J, with 7 bases between the two ends. This CDR3 is 13 amino acids long.